The TCR beta chain under discussion was sequenced for a study of T cell responses to AZD1222 COVID-19 vaccine. V was clipped by 3 bases and J by 3 bases; unmatched bases: 4. Germline V gives CDR1 SGHTA, CDR2 FQGNSA. This CDR3 has 14 residues. Worth noting for this clone: As yet, its antigen is unknown.

Study-level findings and limits: Spike-specific TCR breadth and depth were elevated following two AZD1222 doses. AZD1222 recipients seropositive at baseline numbered only six. Close to half of spike-specific TCRs reportedly recognize unmutated variant regions. Mostly white British, mostly female donors; authors suggested clonal diversity may be underestimated.

The repertoire was sequenced with immunoSEQ multiplex PCR; TCRdb's copy has only in-frame clones and lacks some. The repertoire holds 120,000 or so clones, with around 89% as singletons. The chain carries TRBV7-2 and TRBJ2-7; 8 bases match TRBD1. This TCR was recovered from an adult in good health. The material sequenced was peripheral blood, taken on day 0 of MenACWY control vaccination. The CDR3 loop is CASSLAGGHYEQYF. CDR3 DNA: TGTGCCAGCAGCTTGGCAGGGGGCCACTACGAGCAGTACTTC.